This T cell receptor beta chain came from a study of shared clonotypes between healthy human individuals. Clones were read by immunoSEQ multiplex PCR, and TCRdb kept only the in-frame ones, dropping some. The data show about 1.1 million clones, 60% to 80% seen once. The V gene lost 6 bases and the J gene lost 9 bases, with 9 bases spanning the gap. CDR1 is MNHEY and CDR2 is SMNVEV in the germline V gene (reference sequence). The CDR3 covers 10 residues. The TCR sequence derives from a man aged 18 to 29 in good health. Some clones in this sample may be carry-over from other donors' samples. This chain uses TRBV27 with TRBJ2-7; D gene uncertain. The sample taken for sequencing was memory CD4+ T cells from PBMCs. Subset noted: CD45RA-negative fraction. The CDR3 region is CASSLCGQYF. Here the CDR3 DNA reads TGTGCCAGCAGCCTCTGTGGGCAGTACTTC.